This T cell receptor beta chain was identified in a study of CD8+ T cells in alopecia areata. The overall study: Treated patients were given 5 to 10 mg oral tofacitinib twice daily.

As for treatment: oral pan-JAK inhibitor, 5-10 mg twice daily. Those with alopecia areata gave lesional scalp punch biopsies and peripheral blood. Study-wide findings and caveats: Numerous expanded lesional clones remained in scalp and blood during tofacitinib. In lesional scalp, particularly from alopecia totalis/universalis, clonality was higher than in normal scalp.

As to this clone: Antigen unknown.

Extracted RNA was reverse transcribed into cDNA, the sequencing template. Libraries were prepared by immunoSEQ multiplex PCR; TCRdb keeps only in-frame clonotypes and omits some of them. The sample includes roughly 280,000 clones, 60% of them seen just once. Trimming removed 0 bases from V and 3 bases from J, with 6 bases in between. The CDR3 has 14 amino acids. Germline V CDR1 and CDR2: MNHEY, SMNVEV (reference sequence). The chain joins TRBV27 to TRBJ1-5; no clear D gene. Sequencing was performed on CD4+ T cells sorted from blood, taken around week 53, from a patient treated with tofacitinib. The TCR originated in a human donor with alopecia areata. The CDR3 sequence is CASSLSWDNQPQHF. The DNA for the CDR3 is TGTGCCAGCAGTTTATCCTGGGACAATCAGCCCCAGCATTTT.